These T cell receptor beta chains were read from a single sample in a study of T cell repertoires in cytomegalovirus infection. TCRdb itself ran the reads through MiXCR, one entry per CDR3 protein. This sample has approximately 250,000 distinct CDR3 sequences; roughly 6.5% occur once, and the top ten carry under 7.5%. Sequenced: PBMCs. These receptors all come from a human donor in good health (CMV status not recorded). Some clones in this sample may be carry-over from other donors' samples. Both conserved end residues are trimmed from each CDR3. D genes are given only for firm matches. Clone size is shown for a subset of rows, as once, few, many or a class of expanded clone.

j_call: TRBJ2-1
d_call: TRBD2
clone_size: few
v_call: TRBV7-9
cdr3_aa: ASSVGLAGGPYNEQF

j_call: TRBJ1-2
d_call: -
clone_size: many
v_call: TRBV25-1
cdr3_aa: ASRGAMAYGYT

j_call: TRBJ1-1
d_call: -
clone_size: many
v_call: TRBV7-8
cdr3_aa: ASSLRFAVPQNEAF

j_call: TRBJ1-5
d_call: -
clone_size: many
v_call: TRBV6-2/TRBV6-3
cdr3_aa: ASSYWGQGVNQPQH

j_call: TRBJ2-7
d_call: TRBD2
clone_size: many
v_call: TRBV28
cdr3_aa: ASSPTSGGTYEQY

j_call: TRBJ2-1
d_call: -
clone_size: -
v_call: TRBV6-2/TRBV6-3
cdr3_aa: ASDGAAYNEQF

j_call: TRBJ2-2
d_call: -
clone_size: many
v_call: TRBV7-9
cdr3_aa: ASSLDGSPGELF

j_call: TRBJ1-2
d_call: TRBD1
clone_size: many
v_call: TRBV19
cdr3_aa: ASSSRYRDRGYGYT

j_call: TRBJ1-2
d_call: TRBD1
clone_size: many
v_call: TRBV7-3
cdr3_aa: ASSNLYRGDGYT

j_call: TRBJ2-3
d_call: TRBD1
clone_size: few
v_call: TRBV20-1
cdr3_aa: SAGRTGATDTQY

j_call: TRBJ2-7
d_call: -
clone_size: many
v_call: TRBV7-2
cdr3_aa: ASRVQGGGGPYEQY

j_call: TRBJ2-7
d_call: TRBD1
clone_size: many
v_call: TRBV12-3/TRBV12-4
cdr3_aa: ASSPGGQGSYEQY

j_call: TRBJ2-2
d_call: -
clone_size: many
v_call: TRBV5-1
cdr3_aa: ASSLGARGNTGELF

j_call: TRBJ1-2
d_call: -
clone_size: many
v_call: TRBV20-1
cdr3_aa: SATGAGYGGYT

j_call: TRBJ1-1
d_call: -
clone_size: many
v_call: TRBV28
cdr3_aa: ASSPPRVATEAF

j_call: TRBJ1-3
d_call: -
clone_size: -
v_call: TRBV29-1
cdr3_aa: SVDSAGSVCIDSGNTIY

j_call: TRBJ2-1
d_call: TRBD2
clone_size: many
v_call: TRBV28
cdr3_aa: ASSFVTGGRPEQF

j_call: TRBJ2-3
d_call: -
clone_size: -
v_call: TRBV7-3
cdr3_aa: ASSFGPRGSTDTQY

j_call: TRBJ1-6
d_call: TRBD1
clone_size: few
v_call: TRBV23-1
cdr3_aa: ASSQSPTGVENSPLH

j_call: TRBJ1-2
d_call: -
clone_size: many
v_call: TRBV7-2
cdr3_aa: ASSLNRAPGYT

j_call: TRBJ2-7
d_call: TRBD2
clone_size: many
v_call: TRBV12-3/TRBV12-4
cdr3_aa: ASKLGLAAVYEQY

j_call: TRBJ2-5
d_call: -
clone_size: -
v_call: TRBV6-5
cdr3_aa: ASSPTGRVKETQY

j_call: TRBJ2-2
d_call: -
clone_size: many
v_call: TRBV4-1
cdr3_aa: ASSQERKLF

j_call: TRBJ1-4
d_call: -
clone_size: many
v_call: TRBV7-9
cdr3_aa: ASSLSGIGEKLF

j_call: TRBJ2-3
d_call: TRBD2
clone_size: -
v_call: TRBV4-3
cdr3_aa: ASSHRIGGATDTQY

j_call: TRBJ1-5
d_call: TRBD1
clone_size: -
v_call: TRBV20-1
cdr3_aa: SARAGTGVRSNQPQR

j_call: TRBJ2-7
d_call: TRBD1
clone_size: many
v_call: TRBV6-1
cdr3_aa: ASSHRDRGGYEQY

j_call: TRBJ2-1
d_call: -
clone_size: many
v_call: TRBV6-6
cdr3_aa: ASSYRPVRLNNEQF

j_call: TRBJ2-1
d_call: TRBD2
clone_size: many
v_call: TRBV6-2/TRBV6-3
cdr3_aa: ASSYSTSGGPLGGRQF

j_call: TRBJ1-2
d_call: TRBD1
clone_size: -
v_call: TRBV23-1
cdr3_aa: ASSQPKLLRDSKNYGYT

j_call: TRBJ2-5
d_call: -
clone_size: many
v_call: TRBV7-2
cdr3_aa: ASSGGLKETQY

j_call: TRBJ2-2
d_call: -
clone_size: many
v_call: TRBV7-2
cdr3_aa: ASSLGRRYSQRTNTGELF

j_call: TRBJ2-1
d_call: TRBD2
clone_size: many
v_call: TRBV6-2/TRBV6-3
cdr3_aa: ASSYRPSSGAHEQF

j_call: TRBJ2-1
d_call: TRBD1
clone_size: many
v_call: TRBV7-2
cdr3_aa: ASRTRPGTGYNEQF

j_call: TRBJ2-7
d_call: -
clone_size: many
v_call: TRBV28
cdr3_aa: ASSFYTYEQY

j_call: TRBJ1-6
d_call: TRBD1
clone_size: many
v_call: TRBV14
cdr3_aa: ASSHRATGRYNSPLH

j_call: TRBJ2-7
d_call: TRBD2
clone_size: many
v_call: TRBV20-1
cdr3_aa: SARVGSGGFSYEQY

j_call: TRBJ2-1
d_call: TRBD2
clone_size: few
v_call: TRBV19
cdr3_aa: ASSGLAGSNEQF

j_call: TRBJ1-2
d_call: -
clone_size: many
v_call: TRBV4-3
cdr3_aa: ASSQVKESNYGYT

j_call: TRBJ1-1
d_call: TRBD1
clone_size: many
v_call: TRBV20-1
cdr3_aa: SASDLDRGGTEAF

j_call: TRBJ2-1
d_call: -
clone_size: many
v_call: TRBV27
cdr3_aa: ASPRTASYNEQF

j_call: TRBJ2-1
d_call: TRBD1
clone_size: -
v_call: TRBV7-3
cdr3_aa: ASSLPGQGTNEQF